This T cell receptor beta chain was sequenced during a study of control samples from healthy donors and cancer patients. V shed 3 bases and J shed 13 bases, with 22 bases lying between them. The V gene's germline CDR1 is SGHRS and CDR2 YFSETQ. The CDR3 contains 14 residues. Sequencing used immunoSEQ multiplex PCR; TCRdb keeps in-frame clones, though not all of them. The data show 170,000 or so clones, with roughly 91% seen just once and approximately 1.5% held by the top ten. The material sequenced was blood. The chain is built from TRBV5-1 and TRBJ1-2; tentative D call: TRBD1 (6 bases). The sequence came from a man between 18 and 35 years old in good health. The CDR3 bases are TGCGCCAGCAGCTACCCTCGGGACACCCTATCCCCCACCTTC. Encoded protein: CASSYPRDTLSPTF.